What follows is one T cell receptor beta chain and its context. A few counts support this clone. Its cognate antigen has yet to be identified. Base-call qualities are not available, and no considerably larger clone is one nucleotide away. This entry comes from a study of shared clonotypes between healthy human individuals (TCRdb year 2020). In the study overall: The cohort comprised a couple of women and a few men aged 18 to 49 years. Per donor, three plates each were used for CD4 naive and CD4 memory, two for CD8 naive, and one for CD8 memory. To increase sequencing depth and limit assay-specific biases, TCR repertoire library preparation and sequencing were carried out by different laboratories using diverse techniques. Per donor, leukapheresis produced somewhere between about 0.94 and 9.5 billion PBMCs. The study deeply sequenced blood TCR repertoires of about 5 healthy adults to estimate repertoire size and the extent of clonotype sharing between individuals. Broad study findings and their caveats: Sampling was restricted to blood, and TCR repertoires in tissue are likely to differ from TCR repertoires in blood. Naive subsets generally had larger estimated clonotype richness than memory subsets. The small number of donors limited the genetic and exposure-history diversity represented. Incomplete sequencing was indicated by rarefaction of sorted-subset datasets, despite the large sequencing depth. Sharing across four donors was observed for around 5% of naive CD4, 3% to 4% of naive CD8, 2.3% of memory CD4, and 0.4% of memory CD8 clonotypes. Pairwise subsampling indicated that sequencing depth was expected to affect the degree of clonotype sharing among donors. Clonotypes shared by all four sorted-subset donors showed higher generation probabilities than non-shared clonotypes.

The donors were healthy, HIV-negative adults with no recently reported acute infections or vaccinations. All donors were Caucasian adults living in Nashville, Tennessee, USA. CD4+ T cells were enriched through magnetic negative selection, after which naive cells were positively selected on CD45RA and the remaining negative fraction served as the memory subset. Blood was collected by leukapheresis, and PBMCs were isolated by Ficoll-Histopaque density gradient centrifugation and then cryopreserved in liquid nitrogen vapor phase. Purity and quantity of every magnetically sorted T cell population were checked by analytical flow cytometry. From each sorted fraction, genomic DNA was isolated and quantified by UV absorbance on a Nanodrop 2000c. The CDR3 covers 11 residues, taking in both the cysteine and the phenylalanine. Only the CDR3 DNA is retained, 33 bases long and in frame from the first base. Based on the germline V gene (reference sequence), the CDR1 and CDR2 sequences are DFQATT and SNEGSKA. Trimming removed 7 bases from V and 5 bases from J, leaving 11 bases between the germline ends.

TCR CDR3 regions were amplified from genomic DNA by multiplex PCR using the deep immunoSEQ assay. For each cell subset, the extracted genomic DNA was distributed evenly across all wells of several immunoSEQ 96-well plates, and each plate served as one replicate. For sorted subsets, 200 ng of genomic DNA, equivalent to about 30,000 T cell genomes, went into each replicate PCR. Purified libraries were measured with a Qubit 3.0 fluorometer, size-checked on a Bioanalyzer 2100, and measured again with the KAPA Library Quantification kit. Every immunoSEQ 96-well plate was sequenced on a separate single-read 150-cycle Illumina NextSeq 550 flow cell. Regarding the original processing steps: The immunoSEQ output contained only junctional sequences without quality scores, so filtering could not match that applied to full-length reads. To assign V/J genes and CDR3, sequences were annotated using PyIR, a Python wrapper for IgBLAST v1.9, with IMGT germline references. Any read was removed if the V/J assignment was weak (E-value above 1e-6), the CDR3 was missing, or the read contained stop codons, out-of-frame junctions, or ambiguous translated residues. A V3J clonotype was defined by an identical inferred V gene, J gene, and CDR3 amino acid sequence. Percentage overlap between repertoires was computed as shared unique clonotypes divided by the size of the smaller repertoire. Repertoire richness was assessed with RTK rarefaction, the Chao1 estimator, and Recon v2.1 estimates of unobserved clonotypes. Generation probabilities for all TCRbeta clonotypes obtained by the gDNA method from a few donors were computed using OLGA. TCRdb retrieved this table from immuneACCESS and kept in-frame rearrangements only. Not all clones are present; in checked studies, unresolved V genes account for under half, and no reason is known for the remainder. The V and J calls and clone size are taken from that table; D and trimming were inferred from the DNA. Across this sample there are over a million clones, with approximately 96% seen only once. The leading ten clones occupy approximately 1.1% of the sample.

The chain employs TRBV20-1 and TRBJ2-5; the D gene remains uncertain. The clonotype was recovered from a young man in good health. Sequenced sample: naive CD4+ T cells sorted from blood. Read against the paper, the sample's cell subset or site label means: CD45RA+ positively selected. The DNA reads TGCAGTGGGGCGAAACAGGAGACCCAGTACTTC. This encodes CSGAKQETQYF.